This TCR beta chain appears in the sequencing data of a study of blood T cell repertoires in COVID-19. Study in general: Sites across the United States, Italy and Spain contributed samples from acute and convalescent COVID-19. T cells, B-cell-depleted T cells, or PBMCs supplied cDNA or gDNA.

Original analysis: Estimates of nucleated cell counts were drawn from the amplification of reference gene primers. TCRdb keeps only in-frame clones here, not all; method: immunoSEQ multiplex PCR. Clonal size and the V and J genes are those of that table, whereas D and trimming came from the DNA. The table records roughly 250,000 clones, approximately 86% of them present only once. Germline V lookup: CDR1 SGHRS, CDR2 YFSETQ. The J segment lost 7 bases and the V segment lost 0 bases, leaving 7 bases of the junction unmatched. The CDR3 extends over 15 amino acids. The sequence was collected from a woman in her forties or fifties who had recovered from COVID-19. The chain has TRBV5-1 and TRBJ2-5, with TRBD1 identical over 9 bases. Sequenced material: PBMCs or T cells enriched from blood (not recorded which). The CDR3 region is CASSLAGQGLGTQYF. CDR3 nucleotide sequence: TGCGCCAGCAGCTTGGCGGGACAGGGTCTTGGGACCCAGTACTTC. The whole variable domain, remainder taken from reference TRBV5-1 and TRBJ2-5, is KAGVTQTPRYLIKTRGQQVTLSCSPISGHRSVSWYQQTPGQGLQFLFEYFSETQRNKGNFPGRFSGRQFSNSRSEMNVSTLELGDSALYLCASSLAGQGLGTQYFGPGTRLLVL.